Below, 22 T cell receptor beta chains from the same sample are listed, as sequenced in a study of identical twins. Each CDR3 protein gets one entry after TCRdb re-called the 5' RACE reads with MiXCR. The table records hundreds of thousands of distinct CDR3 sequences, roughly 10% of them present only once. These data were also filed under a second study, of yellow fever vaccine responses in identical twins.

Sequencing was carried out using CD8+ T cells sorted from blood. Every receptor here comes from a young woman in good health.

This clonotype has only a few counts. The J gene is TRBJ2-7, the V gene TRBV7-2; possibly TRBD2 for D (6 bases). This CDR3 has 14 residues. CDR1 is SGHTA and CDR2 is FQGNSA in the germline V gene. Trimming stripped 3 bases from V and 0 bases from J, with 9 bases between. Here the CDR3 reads CASSLGRDSYEQYF. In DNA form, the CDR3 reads TGTGCCAGCAGCTTGGGGCGGGACTCCTACGAGCAGTACTTC.

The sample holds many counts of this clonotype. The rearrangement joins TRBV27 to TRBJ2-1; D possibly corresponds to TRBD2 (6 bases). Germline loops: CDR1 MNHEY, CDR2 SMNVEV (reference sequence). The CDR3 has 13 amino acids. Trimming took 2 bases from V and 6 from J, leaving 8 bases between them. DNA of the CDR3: TGTGCCAGCAGTTTAGGGACTCGCAATGAGCAGTTCTTC. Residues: CASSLGTRNEQFF.

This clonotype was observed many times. The CDR3 DNA sequence: TGCAGTGCTCCTCTTCCTTCGCGGGGGGTCTACAATGAGCAGTTCTTC. It yields the protein CSAPLPSRGVYNEQFF. The genes are TRBV20-1 and TRBJ2-1; 8 nucleotides line up with TRBD2. J lost 3 bases, V lost 5 bases, and 12 bases had no gene match. Germline V lookup: CDR1 DFQATT, CDR2 SNEGSKA (reference sequence). This CDR3 comprises 16 residues.

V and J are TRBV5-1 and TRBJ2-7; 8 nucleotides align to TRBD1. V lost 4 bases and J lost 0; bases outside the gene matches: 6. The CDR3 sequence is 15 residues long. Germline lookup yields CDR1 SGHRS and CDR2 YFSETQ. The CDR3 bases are TGCGCCAGCAGCACCGACAGGGGCCTCTCCTACGAGCAGTACTTC. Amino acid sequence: CASSTDRGLSYEQYF. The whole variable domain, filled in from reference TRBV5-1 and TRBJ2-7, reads KAGVTQTPRYLIKTRGQQVTLSCSPISGHRSVSWYQQTPGQGLQFLFEYFSETQRNKGNFPGRFSGRQFSNSRSEMNVSTLELGDSALYLCASSTDRGLSYEQYFGPGTRLTVT.

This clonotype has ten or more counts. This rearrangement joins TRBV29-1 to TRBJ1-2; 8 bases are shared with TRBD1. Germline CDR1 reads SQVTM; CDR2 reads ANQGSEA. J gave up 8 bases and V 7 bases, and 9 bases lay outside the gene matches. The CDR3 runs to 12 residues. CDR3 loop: CSAEPGGEGYTF. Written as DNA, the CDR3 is TGCAGCGCCGAACCAGGGGGCGAGGGCTACACCTTC.

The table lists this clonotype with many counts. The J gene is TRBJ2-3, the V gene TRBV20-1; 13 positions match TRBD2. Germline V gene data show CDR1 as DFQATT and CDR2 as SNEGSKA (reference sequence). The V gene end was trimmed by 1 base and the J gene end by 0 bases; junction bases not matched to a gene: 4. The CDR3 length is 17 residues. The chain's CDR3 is CSARGLAGGPSTDTQYF. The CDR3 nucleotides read TGCAGTGCTAGAGGACTAGCGGGAGGTCCTAGCACAGATACGCAGTATTTT.

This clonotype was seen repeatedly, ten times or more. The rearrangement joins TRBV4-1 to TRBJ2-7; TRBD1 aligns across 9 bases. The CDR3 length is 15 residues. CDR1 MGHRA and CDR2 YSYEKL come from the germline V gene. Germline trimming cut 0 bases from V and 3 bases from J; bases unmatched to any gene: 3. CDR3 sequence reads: CASSQDEDRGYEQYF. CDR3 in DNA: TGCGCCAGCAGCCAAGATGAGGACAGGGGCTACGAGCAGTACTTC.

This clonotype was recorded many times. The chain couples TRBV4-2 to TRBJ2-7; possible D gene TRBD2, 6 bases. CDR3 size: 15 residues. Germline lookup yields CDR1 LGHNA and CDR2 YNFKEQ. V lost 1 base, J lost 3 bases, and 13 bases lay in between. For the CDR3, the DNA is TGTGCCAGCAGCCAAGGCGGAGGGCCTAACTACGAGCAGTACTTC. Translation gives CASSQGGGPNYEQYF.

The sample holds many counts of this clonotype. CDR3 DNA sequence: TGCAGCGTTGATGGCAGCAGCACAGATACGCAGTATTTT. Protein: CSVDGSSTDTQYF. V gene TRBV29-1 combines with J gene TRBJ2-3; the D is unclear. The CDR3 loop spans 13 amino acids. CDR1 and CDR2 from the germline V gene are SQVTM and ANQGSEA. Trimming took 3 bases from V and 0 from J, leaving 7 bases between them.

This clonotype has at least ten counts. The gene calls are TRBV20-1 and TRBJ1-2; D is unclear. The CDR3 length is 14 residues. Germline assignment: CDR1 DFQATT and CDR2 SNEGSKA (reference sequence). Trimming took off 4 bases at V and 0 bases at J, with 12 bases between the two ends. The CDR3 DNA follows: TGCAGTGCTAAGGGCCCCCCCCCTAACTATGGCTACACCTTC. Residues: CSAKGPPPNYGYTF.

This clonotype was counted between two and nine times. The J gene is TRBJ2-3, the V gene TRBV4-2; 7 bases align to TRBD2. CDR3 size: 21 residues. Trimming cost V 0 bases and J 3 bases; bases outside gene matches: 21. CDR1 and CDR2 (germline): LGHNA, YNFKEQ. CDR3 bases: TGTGCCAGCAGCCAAGACAAAACTTTTCCTTCCCCGGGAGGTCCAACAGATACGCAGTATTTT. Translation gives CASSQDKTFPSPGGPTDTQYF.

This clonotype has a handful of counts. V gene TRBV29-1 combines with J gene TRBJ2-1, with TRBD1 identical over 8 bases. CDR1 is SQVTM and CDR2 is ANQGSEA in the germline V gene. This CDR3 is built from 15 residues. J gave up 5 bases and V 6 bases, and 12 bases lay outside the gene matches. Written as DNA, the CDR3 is TGCAGCGTCCGTCATCCGGGACAGGAAAACAATGAGCAGTTCTTC. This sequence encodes CSVRHPGQENNEQFF.

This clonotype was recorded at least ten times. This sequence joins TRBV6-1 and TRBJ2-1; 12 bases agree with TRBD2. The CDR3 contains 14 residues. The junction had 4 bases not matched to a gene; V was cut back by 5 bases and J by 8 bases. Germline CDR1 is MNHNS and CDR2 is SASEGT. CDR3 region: CASSLTSGGYEQFF. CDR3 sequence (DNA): TGTGCCAGCAGTCTGACTAGCGGGGGATATGAGCAGTTCTTC.

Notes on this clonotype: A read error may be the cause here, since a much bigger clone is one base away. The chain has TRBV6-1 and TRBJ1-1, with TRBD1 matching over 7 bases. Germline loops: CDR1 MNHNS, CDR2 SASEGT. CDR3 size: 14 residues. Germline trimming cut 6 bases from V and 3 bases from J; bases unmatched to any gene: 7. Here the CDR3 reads CASRVGQGDTEAFF. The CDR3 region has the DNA TGTGCCAGCAGAGTGGGGCAGGGGGACACTGAAGCTTTCTTT.

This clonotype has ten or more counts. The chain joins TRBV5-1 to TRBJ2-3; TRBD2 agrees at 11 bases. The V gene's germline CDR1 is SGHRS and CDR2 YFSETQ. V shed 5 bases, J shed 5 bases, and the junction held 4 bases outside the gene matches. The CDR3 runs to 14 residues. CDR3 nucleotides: TGCGCCAGCAGACAACTAGCGGGGGTAGATACGCAGTATTTT. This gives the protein CASRQLAGVDTQYF.

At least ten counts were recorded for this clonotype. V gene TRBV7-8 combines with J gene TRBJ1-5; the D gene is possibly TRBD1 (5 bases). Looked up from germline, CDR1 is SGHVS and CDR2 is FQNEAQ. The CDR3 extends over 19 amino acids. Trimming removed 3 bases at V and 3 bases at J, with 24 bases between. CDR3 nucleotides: TGTGCCAGCAGCTTTAGACAGACGGGGGGTCCAAGAGACAATCAGCCCCAGCATTTT. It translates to CASSFRQTGGPRDNQPQHF.

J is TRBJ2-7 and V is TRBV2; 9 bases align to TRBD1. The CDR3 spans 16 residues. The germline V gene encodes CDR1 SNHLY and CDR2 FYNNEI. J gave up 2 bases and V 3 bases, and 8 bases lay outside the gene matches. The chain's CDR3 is CASSESFGDRAYEQYF. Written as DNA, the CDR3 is TGTGCCAGCAGTGAGAGTTTCGGGGACAGGGCCTACGAGCAGTACTTC.

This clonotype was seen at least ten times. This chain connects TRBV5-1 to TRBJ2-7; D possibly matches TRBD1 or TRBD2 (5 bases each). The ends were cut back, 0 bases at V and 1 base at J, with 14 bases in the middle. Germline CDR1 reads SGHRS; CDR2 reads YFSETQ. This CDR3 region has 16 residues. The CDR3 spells CASSLELGARSYEQYF. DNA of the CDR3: TGCGCCAGCAGCTTGGAGCTCGGGGCGAGATCCTACGAGCAGTACTTC.

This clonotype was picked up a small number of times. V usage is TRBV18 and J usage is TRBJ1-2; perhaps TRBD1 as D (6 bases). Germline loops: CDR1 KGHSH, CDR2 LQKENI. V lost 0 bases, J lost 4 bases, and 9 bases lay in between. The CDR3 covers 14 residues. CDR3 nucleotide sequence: TGTGCCAGCTCACCACCGGACAGCATCTATGGCTACACCTTC. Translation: CASSPPDSIYGYTF.

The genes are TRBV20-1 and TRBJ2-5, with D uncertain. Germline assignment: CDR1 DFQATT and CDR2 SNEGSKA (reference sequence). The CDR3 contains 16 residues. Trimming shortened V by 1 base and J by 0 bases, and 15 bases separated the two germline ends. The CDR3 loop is CSARALGLGDQETQYF. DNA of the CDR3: TGCAGTGCTAGAGCCTTGGGTCTTGGGGACCAAGAGACCCAGTACTTC.

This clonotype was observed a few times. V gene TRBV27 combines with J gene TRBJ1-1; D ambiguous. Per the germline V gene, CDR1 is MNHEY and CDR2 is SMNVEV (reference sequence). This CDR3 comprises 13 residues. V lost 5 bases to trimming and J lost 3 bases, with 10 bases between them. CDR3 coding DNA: TGTGCCAGCAGTCGCAGGAGGCACACTGAAGCTTTCTTT. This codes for CASSRRRHTEAFF.

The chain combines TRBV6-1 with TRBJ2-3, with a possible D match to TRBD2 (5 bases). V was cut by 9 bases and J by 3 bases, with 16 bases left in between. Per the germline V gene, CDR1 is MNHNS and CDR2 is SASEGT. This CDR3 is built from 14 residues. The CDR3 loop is CASTRVVSTDTQYF. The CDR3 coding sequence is TGTGCCAGTACGAGGGTAGTATCAACAGATACGCAGTATTTT.